This T cell receptor (delta chain) stems from a study of gamma-delta chains in newborns, infants, children. As for the study in general: Microbial exposure reportedly drives polyclonal innate γδ T cell expansion after birth.

With CATT, TCRdb re-called clones from the reads. Of about 8,500 delta-chain clones listed, 3% to 4% are singletons. The CDR3 runs to 24 residues. Germline CDR1 is TSWWSYY and CDR2 is QGS. Notes on this clone: At one end, the junction sequence differs from germline, possibly due to a read error. The same CDR3 can be traced to other DNA sequences in this sample.

The chain uses TRDV1 and TRDJ2; TRDD3 aligns across 12 bases. The origin of this receptor is a child who was a newborn, infant or young child, either healthy, febrile or measles-vaccinated (not recorded which). The sequencing sample was made of blood. CDR3 nucleotide sequence: TGTGCTCTTGGAGAACTACGCCCCGTACTGGGGGATACCCCTAAGAATCCTTTGACAGCACAACTCTTCTTT. Protein product: CALGELRPVLGDTPKNPLTAQLFF.